The clone carrying this T cell receptor beta chain is termed medium-sized. Its antigen is unknown. Time point: blood at routine non-recurrence follow-up after resection. TCRdb used MiXCR to reprocess the 5' RACE reads, holding one entry per CDR3 protein. The sample shows fewer than 2,000 distinct CDR3 sequences, 15% to 20% of them seen only once. The record originates from a study of spatial heterogeneity in lung cancer. Study-wide background: There were around 72 donors, all of them untreated patients with early-stage non-small cell lung cancer. Detection consistently captured more beta-chain sequences than alpha-chain sequences. Findings of the study overall: Detection of ubiquitous tumor TCRs in blood was higher at resection than follow-up.

Germline CDR1 is MDHEN and CDR2 is SYDVKM. With 3 bases removed from V and 6 bases from J, the gap between germline ends came to 9 bases. The CDR3 has 13 residues. The chain joins TRBV28 to TRBJ2-1; D is undetermined. The sequence came from a male donor with early-stage non-small cell lung cancer. Sequencing was performed on PBMCs, taken at follow-up. Here the CDR3 DNA reads TGTGCCAGCAGTTTTTTGGTCGGCAATGAGCAGTTCTTC. It yields the protein CASSFLVGNEQFF. The whole variable domain, remainder taken from reference TRBV28 and TRBJ2-1, is DVKVTQSSRYLVKRTGEKVFLECVQDMDHENMFWYRQDPGLGLRLIYFSYDVKMKEKGDIPEGYSVSREKKERFSLILESASTNQTSMYLCASSFLVGNEQFFGPGTRLTVL.